Below are 18 T cell receptor beta chains sequenced from a single sample in a study of OX40 agonist ivuxolimab in advanced cancers. The assay was immunoSEQ multiplex PCR, and TCRdb's table has in-frame clones only and misses some. The sample lists 40,000 to 50,000 clones; roughly nine tenths were seen once. Sequencing used CD4+ or CD8+ T cells sorted from blood, obtained in a trial of the OX40 agonist ivuxolimab. Source of these receptors: an adult with an advanced solid tumor such as melanoma, head and neck, liver or kidney cancer.

The rearrangement links TRBV29-1 to TRBJ1-1; D remains unclear. Germline V lookup: CDR1 SQVTM, CDR2 ANQGSEA. The CDR3 loop spans 15 amino acids. Trimming removed 0 bases from V and 6 bases from J, with 17 bases in between. As DNA, the CDR3 is TGCAGCGTTGAAGATTCGGGGAGGTGGAGGCCTGAAGCTTTCTTT. Translation: CSVEDSGRWRPEAFF.

The chain recombines TRBV5-8 with TRBJ1-1; no definite D call. The V end was cut by 0 bases, the J end by 2 bases, with 5 bases between. Germline V lookup: CDR1 SGHTS, CDR2 YDEGEE. The CDR3 runs 13 residues. CDR3 sequence (DNA): TGTGCCAGCAGCTTGGGGGCAAACACTGAAGCTTTCTTT. Its protein product is CASSLGANTEAFF.

The chain uses TRBV2 and TRBJ2-1, with 9 bases fitting TRBD1. Trimming cost V 4 bases and J 5 bases; bases outside gene matches: 9. From germline, CDR1 is SNHLY and CDR2 FYNNEI. This CDR3 comprises 16 residues. CDR3 residues: CASSAITGTGNNEQFF. CDR3 DNA: TGTGCCAGCAGTGCCATTACCGGGACAGGGAACAATGAGCAGTTCTTC.

This clone appeared once. The V gene is TRBV28, the J gene TRBJ2-3, with D perhaps TRBD1 or TRBD2 (5 bases each). Germline-derived CDR1 and CDR2 are MDHEN and SYDVKM. CDR3 length equals 17 residues. Trimming shortened V by 6 bases and J by 6 bases, and 25 bases separated the two germline ends. The CDR3 region is CASSPAASSAWGDTQYF. DNA of the CDR3: TGTGCCAGCAGCCCCGCAGCTAGCTCGGCGTGGGGGGATACGCAGTATTTT.

This clone was recorded once. The gene calls are TRBV27 and TRBJ1-5; a weak D match, TRBD1 (5 bases). Trimming stripped 2 bases from V and 5 bases from J, with 13 bases between. The CDR3 extends over 15 amino acids. Germline CDR1 and CDR2: MNHEY and SMNVEV (reference sequence). The CDR3 bases are TGTGCCAGCAGTTTAACCATGTCAGGGTATCAGCCCCAGCATTTT. Translated: CASSLTMSGYQPQHF.

The chain links TRBV7-5 to TRBJ1-1; TRBD1 is the table's D call, not checked against the DNA. TRBV7-5 is a known pseudogene. CDR3 length equals 15 residues. The CDR3 nucleotides read TGTGCCAGAAGCTTAGAGGGCAGGGGGAACACTGAAGCTTTCTTT. It codes for CARSLEGRGNTEAFF.

CDR3 protein: CASSQVISTGHYFYEQYV. CDR3 nucleotide sequence: TGCGCCAGCAGCCAAGTTATCAGTACGGGACACTACTTCTACGAGCAGTACGTC. This rearrangement joins TRBV4-1 to TRBJ2-7; maybe TRBD1 (6 bases). This CDR3 has 18 residues. Germline CDR1 is MGHRA and CDR2 is YSYEKL. Trimming took 1 base from V and 3 from J, leaving 22 bases between them.

The rearrangement joins TRBV4-1 to TRBJ1-2, with a tentative D call TRBD1 (6 bases). There are 14 residues in the CDR3. V dropped 2 bases and J dropped 8 bases, with 15 bases sitting between them. Germline CDR1 and CDR2: MGHRA and YSYEKL. This CDR3 is CASSQRGGQEGYTF. The CDR3 DNA is TGCGCCAGCAGCCAACGCGGGGGGCAAGAGGGCTACACCTTC.

Turning to this clone: Given a much more abundant clone one base away, this may be a read error. J is TRBJ1-1 and V is TRBV7-6; 7 nucleotides match TRBD1. The CDR3 spans 13 residues. The germline V gene encodes CDR1 SGHVS and CDR2 FNYEAQ. The trim removed 1 base at V and 5 bases at J, leaving 1 base unmatched. The CDR3 reads CASSLDRGTEAFF. The CDR3 DNA reads TGTGCCAGCAGCTTAGACAGGGGAACTGAAGCTTTCTTT.

In DNA form, the CDR3 reads TGTGCCAGCAGCCCGGGGACAGGGAACTCCTACGAGCAGTACGTC. Encoded protein: CASSPGTGNSYEQYV. This rearrangement joins TRBV7-6 to TRBJ2-7, with TRBD1 matching 9 bases. This CDR3 is built from 15 residues. CDR1 and CDR2 from the germline V gene are SGHVS and FNYEAQ. J gave up 0 bases and V 5 bases, and 5 bases lay outside the gene matches.

This chain joins TRBV5-1 and TRBJ2-3; either TRBD1 or TRBD2 may supply D (6 bases each). V lost 5 bases, J lost 2 bases, and 24 bases lay in between. Germline V lookup: CDR1 SGHRS, CDR2 YFSETQ. The CDR3 totals 18 residues. CDR3 nucleotide sequence: TGCGCCAGCAGTTCGGCTGGGTTGAGGGGGGCCTACACAGATACGCAGTATTTT. Its protein product is CASSSAGLRGAYTDTQYF.

CDR3 nucleotides: TGCGCCAGCAGCCTCCACCCCGGTGACTACAACACTGAAGCTTTCTTT. Its protein product is CASSLHPGDYNTEAFF. The chain employs TRBV4-1 and TRBJ1-1; no firm D call. In germline, CDR1 is MGHRA, CDR2 YSYEKL. The CDR3 runs to 16 residues. Trimming took 4 bases from V and 2 from J, leaving 17 bases between them.

The chain employs TRBV5-1 and TRBJ2-5; tentatively, D is TRBD1 (6 bases). Germline V CDR1 and CDR2: SGHRS, YFSETQ. Deletions cut 4 bases from V and 4 bases from J, with 17 bases between. The CDR3 has 15 residues. As DNA, the CDR3 is TGCGCCAGCAGCCAGGGGACAAATTGGGGAGAGACCCAGTACTTC. Amino acids: CASSQGTNWGETQYF.

This chain links TRBV7-9 with TRBJ2-3, with D possibly TRBD1 on 6 matching bases. The V gene's germline CDR1 is SEHNR and CDR2 FQNEAQ (reference sequence). The V gene lost 4 bases and the J gene lost 4 bases, with 15 bases spanning the gap. The CDR3 sequence is 15 residues long. CDR3 coding DNA: TGTGCCAGCAGCTCTCTGGGGGCGAGCGCAGATACGCAGTATTTT. Its protein is CASSSLGASADTQYF.

The V call is TRBV27, the J call TRBJ2-5, with D uncertain. Near its end, the DNA agrees better with TRBJ2-7, so the J call may be wrong. The CDR3 length is 11 residues. Germline V gene sequence: CDR1 MNHEY, CDR2 SMNVEV (reference sequence). Here the CDR3 DNA reads TGTGCCAGCGGGGTCCTCTACGAGCAGTACTTC. Protein product: CASGVLYEQYF.

Here the CDR3 reads CASSELEGETREDTQYF. CDR3 DNA: TGTGCCAGCAGTGAGTTAGAGGGGGAGACCCGGGAAGATACGCAGTATTTT. The rearrangement joins TRBV2 to TRBJ2-3; D might be TRBD1 (6 bases). Germline assignment: CDR1 SNHLY and CDR2 FYNNEI. The ends were cut back, 3 bases at V and 5 bases at J, with 21 bases in the middle. This CDR3 is built from 17 residues.

The sample holds one count of this clone. The DNA for the CDR3 is TGTGCCAGCAGAGACCACCGGAGGGGGAACACTGAAGCTTTCTTT. It codes for CASRDHRRGNTEAFF. The chain has TRBV9 and TRBJ1-1, with D perhaps matching TRBD1 (5 bases). The CDR3 sequence is 15 residues long. CDR1 is SGDLS, CDR2 YYNGEE, per germline. The V end lost 5 bases, the J end lost 1 base, and 15 bases lay between the germline ends.

The rearrangement uses TRBV9 and TRBJ1-6; no definite D call. Trimming removed 7 bases at V and 8 bases at J, with 16 bases between. This CDR3 contains 14 residues. Looked up from germline, CDR1 is SGDLS and CDR2 is YYNGEE. CDR3 in amino acids: CASGEQSRDSPLHF. For the CDR3, the DNA is TGTGCCAGCGGGGAACAGTCTCGGGATTCACCCCTCCACTTT.